This T cell receptor beta chain is from a study of shared clonotypes between healthy human individuals (dated by TCRdb to 2018 to 2021). Turning to the overall study: The cohort comprised a couple of women and three men aged 18 to 49 years. For each donor, CD4 naive and CD4 memory were each given three plates, CD8 naive was given two plates, and CD8 memory was given one plate. The study deeply sequenced blood TCR repertoires of several healthy adults to estimate repertoire size and the extent of clonotype sharing between individuals. To increase sequencing depth and limit assay-specific biases, different laboratories used diverse techniques to prepare libraries and sequence TCR repertoires. Between about 0.94 and 8.9 billion PBMCs per donor were obtained by leukapheresis.

Healthy HIV-negative adults with no recently reported acute infections or vaccinations were included as donors. Every donor was a Caucasian adult residing in Nashville, Tennessee, USA. Magnetic negative selection was used to enrich CD4+ T cells, after which naive cells were positively selected on CD45RA and the negative fraction became the memory subset. After blood collection by leukapheresis, PBMCs were isolated using Ficoll-Histopaque density gradient centrifugation and then cryopreserved in the vapor phase of liquid nitrogen. Analytical flow cytometry was used to check the purity and quantity of every magnetically sorted T cell population. Genomic DNA was isolated from every sorted fraction and measured by UV absorbance on a Nanodrop 2000c. Sequences KGHSH (CDR1) and LQKENI (CDR2) are obtained from the germline V gene. The CDR3, from cysteine to phenylalanine, totals 14 residues. CDR3 DNA is the only sequence kept; it has 42 bases, read in frame from the first base. Trimming takes 6 bases from V and 2 bases from J, and the germline ends sit 13 bases apart.

Broader findings and caveats from the paper: Naive subsets generally had larger estimated clonotype richness than memory subsets. Because the study included a small number of donors, the genetic and exposure-history diversity represented was limited. Sampling was limited to blood, and TCR repertoires in tissue likely differ from TCR repertoires in blood. Incomplete sequencing was indicated by rarefaction of sorted-subset datasets, despite the large sequencing depth. Sharing across a few donors was observed for around 4.8% of naive CD4, 3.5% of naive CD8, 2% to 2.5% of memory CD4, and around 0.4% of memory CD8 clonotypes. Higher generation probabilities were observed for clonotypes shared by all four sorted-subset donors than for non-shared clonotypes. Based on pairwise subsampling, the degree of clonotype sharing among donors was expected to be affected by sequencing depth.

Using the deep immunoSEQ assay, multiplex PCR amplified TCR CDR3 regions from genomic DNA. Genomic DNA extracted from each cell subset was distributed evenly over all wells of several immunoSEQ 96-well plates, and each plate served as one replicate. For sorted subsets, each replicate PCR was loaded with roughly 0.2 ug genomic DNA, equivalent to approximately 27,000 T cell genomes. Purified libraries were measured with a Qubit 3.0 fluorometer, size-checked on a Bioanalyzer 2100, and measured again with the KAPA Library Quantification kit. Every immunoSEQ 96-well plate was sequenced on a separate single-read 150-cycle Illumina NextSeq 550 flow cell. The authors' pipeline ran thus. Because the immunoSEQ output included only junctional sequences and no quality scores, the filtering could not be the same as the filtering used for full-length reads. Sequences were annotated with PyIR, a Python wrapper for IgBLAST v1.9, and V/J genes and CDR3 were assigned using IMGT germline references. Reads were filtered out if the reads had weak V/J assignments (E-value above 1e-6), no CDR3, stop codons, out-of-frame junctions, or ambiguous translated residues. V3J clonotypes were defined by identical inferred V gene, J gene, and CDR3 amino acid sequence. Percentage overlap between repertoires was calculated by dividing the number of shared unique clonotypes by the size of the smaller repertoire. RTK rarefaction, the Chao1 estimator, and Recon v2.1 estimates of unobserved clonotypes were used to assess repertoire richness. For all TCRbeta clonotypes obtained by the gDNA method from several donors, generation probabilities were computed with OLGA. TCRdb mirrors the immuneACCESS table, restricted to in-frame sequences. Some clones are absent from its copies; in checked studies, under half trace to an unresolved V gene, and the reason for the others is unknown. D and trimming come from the DNA, and the V and J calls and clone size come from that table. In this sample the table shows about 1.5 million clones, 95% to 99% of which occur a single time. The ten largest account for less than 0.55% of the sample.

A note on this clone: Its antigen target is currently unknown. Within one base of it there is no much larger clone, and no base qualities were kept.

This TCR came from a man between 25 and 39 years old in good health. The sample taken for sequencing was naive CD4+ T cells sorted from blood. What this sample's cell subset or site label stands for: CD45RA+ positively selected. The sequence is built from TRBV18 and TRBJ1-2, with the D gene not confidently named. The CDR3 protein is CASSQEIGNYGYTF. The nucleotide sequence reads TGTGCCAGCTCTCAAGAAATAGGGAACTATGGCTACACCTTC.